What follows are 2 T cell receptor beta chains derived from one specimen sequenced in a study of T cells in Graves' hyperthyroidism and ophthalmopathy (dated by TCRdb to the late 2010s). The method was multiplex PCR. The sample was run on an Illumina HiSeq 2000. TCR beta CDR3 regions were amplified from RNA transcripts. The TCR CDR3 was subjected to a first round of RT-PCR using the HTBI primer set and the Qiagen OneStep RT-PCR kit. TCRdb itself trimmed the public reads at Q25 with fastp, ran MiXCR and retained productive beta chains. CDR3 protein duplicates are merged, each entry listing the most common genes and DNA. The sample table lists 500,000 to 650,000 distinct CDR3 sequences, about 15% of them with a count of one. The ten largest clones capture roughly 18% of the sample. Sequencing was done on a sample of blood. The receptors originated from a woman aged 18-29 years with Graves' ophthalmopathy.

The genes are TRBV10-3 and TRBJ2-1, with 8 bases that match TRBD2. The V and J ends lost 10 bases and 4 bases, in that order; junction bases with no gene match: 9. The CDR3 consists of 14 residues. Germline loops: CDR1 ENHRY, CDR2 SYGVKD. The CDR3 here is CATDSGAIYNEQFF. The CDR3 nucleotides read TGTGCCACCGATAGCGGGGCGATATACAATGAGCAGTTCTTC.

Details on this clonotype: This may be a read error, as it is one base from a much larger clone. The CDR3 does not end in the conserved phenylalanine or tryptophan, so this is likely a read error. The genes are TRBV10-3 and TRBJ1-5; 7 positions match TRBD1. CDR3 size: 17 residues. Germline V lookup: CDR1 ENHRY, CDR2 SYGVKD. Unmatched junction bases numbered 13, after V lost 2 bases and J lost 6 bases. The CDR3 protein is CAISEVALDRQGQPQHS. DNA of the CDR3: TGTGCCATCAGTGAGGTGGCTCTGGACAGGCAGGGTCAGCCCCAGCATTCT.